The entry below describes one T cell receptor (beta chain). Repertoires were generated with immunoSEQ multiplex PCR, while TCRdb's copy carries only in-frame clones and drops some. This table has roughly 200,000 clones, roughly 85% appearing once. Germline CDR1 is SGHAT and CDR2 is FQNNGV. V was trimmed by 1 base and J by 8 bases, leaving 8 bases between them. This CDR3 is 13 amino acids long. The data were taken from a study of blood T cell repertoires in COVID-19. Study information: The United States, Italy and Spain provided the acute and convalescent COVID-19 samples.

This TCR was recovered from a woman aged 55-70 years with acute or convalescent COVID-19. The sample consisted of peripheral blood. This chain joins TRBV11-2 and TRBJ1-4; no reliable D call. The CDR3 is CASSLGVTEKLFF. In nucleotides, the CDR3 is TGTGCCAGCAGCTTAGGAGTTACCGAAAAACTGTTTTTT.